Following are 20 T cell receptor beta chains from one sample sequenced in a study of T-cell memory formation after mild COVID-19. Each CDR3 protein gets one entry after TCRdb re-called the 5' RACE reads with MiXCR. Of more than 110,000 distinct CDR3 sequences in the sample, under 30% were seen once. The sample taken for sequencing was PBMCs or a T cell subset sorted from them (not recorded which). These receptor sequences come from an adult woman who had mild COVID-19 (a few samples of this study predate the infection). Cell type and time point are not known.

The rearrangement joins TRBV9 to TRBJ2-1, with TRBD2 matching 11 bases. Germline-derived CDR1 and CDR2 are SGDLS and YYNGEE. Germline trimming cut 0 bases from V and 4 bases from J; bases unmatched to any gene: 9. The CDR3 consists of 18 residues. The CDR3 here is CASSVVASGRILYNEQFF. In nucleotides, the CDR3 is TGTGCCAGCAGCGTAGTGGCTAGCGGGAGGATTTTGTACAATGAGCAGTTCTTC. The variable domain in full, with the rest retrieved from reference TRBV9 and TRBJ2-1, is DSGVTQTPKHLITATGQRVTLRCSPRSGDLSVYWYQQSLDQGLQFLIQYYNGEERAKGNILERFSAQQFPDLHSELNLSSLELGDSALYFCASSVVASGRILYNEQFFGPGTRLTVL.

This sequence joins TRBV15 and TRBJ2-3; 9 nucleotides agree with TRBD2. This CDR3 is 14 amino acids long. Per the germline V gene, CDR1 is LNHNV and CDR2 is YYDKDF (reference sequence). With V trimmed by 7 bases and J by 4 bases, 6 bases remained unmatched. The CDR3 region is CATNQAGGPDTQYF. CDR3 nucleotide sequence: TGTGCCACCAACCAAGCGGGGGGACCAGATACGCAGTATTTT.

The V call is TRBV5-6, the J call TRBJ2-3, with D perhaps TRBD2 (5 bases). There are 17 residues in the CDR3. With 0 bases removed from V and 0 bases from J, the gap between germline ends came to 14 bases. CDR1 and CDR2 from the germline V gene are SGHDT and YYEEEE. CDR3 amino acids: CASSLGVSRGSTDTQYF. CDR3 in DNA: TGTGCCAGCAGCTTGGGGGTCTCCCGAGGGAGCACAGATACGCAGTATTTT.

The CDR3 nucleotides are TGTGCCAGCAGCTTGGCCGCCGGGGGACGGGAGCAAGAGACCCAGTACTTC. This sequence encodes CASSLAAGGREQETQYF. The rearrangement uses TRBV5-4 and TRBJ2-5, with D possibly TRBD2 on 6 matching bases. Trimming removed 0 bases from V and 2 bases from J, with 17 bases in between. The CDR3 is 17 amino acids. CDR1 is SGHNT and CDR2 is YYREEE in the germline V gene (reference sequence).

The CDR3: CASSRYLGTGVTQYF. The CDR3 DNA reads as TGTGCCAGCAGCCGCTATTTGGGGACAGGAGTTACGCAGTATTTT. The chain has TRBV5-4 and TRBJ2-3, with 8 bases that match TRBD1. CDR1 and CDR2 from the germline V gene are SGHNT and YYREEE (reference sequence). Germline trimming cut 4 bases from V and 8 bases from J; bases unmatched to any gene: 12. The CDR3 consists of 15 residues.

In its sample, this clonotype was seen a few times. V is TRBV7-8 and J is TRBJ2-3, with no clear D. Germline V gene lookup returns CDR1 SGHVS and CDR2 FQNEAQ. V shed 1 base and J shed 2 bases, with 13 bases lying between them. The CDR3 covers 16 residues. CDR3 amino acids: CASSLGGGLDTDTQYF. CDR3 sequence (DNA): TGTGCCAGCAGCTTAGGAGGTGGATTAGACACAGATACGCAGTATTTT.

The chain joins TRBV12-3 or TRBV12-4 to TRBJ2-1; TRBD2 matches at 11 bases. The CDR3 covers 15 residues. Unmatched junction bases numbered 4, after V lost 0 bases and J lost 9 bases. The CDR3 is CASSLASGGAGEQFF. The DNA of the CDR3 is TGTGCCAGCAGTTTAGCTAGCGGGGGGGCAGGTGAGCAGTTCTTC.

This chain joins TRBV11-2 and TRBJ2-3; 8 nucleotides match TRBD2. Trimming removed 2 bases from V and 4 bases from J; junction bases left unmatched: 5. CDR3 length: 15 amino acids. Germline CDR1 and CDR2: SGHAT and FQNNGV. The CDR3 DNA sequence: TGTGCCAGCAGCTTAACAGCGGGGGACCCAGATACGCAGTATTTT. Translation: CASSLTAGDPDTQYF.

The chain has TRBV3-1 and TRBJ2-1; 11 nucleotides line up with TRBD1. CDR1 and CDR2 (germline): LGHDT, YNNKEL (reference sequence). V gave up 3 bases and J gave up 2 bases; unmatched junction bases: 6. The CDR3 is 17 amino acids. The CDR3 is CASSQSGTGGPYNEQFF. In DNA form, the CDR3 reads TGTGCCAGCAGCCAGTCCGGGACAGGGGGTCCCTACAATGAGCAGTTCTTC.

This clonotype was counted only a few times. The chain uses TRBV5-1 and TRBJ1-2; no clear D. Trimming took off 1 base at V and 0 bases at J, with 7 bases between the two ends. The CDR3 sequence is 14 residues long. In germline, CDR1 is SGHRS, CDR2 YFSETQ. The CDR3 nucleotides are TGCGCCAGCAGCTTGTGGGCAGCTAACTATGGCTACACCTTC. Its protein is CASSLWAANYGYTF.

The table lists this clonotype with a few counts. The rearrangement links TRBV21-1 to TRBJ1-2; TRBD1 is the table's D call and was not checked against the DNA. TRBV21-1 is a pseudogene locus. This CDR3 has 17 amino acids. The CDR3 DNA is TGTGCCAGCAGCCTAGGGGACAGGGACGGACGATATGAGGGCTACACCTTC. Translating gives CASSLGDRDGRYEGYTF.

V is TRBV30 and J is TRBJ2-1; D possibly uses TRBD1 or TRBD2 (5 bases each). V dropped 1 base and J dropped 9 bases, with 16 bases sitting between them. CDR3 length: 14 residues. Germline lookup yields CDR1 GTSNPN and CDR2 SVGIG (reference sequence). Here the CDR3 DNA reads TGTGCCTGGAGTGGGGACCGCCATACGGGTGAGCAGTTCTTC. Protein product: CAWSGDRHTGEQFF. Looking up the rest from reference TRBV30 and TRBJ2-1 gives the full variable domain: SQTIHQWPATLVQPVGSPLSLECTVEGTSNPNLYWYRQAAGRGLQLLFYSVGIGQISSEVPQNLSASRPQDRQFILSSKKLLLSDSGFYLCAWSGDRHTGEQFFGPGTRLTVL.

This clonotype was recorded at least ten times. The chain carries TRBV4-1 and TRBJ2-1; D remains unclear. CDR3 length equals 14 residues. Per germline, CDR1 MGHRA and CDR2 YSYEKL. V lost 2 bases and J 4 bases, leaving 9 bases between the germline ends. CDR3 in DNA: TGCGCCAGCAGCCAATTCGCTGGGTACAATGAGCAGTTCTTC. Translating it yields CASSQFAGYNEQFF.

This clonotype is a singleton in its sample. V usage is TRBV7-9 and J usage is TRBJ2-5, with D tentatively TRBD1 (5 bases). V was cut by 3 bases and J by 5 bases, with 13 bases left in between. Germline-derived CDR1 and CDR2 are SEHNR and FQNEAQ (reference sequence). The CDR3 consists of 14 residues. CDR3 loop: CASSFFGAEETQYF. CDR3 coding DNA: TGTGCCAGCAGCTTCTTTGGGGCTGAGGAGACCCAGTACTTC.

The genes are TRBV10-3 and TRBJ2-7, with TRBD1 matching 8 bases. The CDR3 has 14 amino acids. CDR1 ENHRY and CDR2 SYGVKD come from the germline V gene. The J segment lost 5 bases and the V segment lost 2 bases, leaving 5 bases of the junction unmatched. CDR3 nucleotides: TGTGCCATCAGTGAGGGACAGGGCACGAACGAGCAGTACTTC. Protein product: CAISEGQGTNEQYF.

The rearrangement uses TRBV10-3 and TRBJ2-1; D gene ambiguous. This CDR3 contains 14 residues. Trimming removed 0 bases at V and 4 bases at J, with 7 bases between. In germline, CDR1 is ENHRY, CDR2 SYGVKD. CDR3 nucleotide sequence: TGTGCCATCAGTGAGTCGGGCTTATACAATGAGCAGTTCTTC. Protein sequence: CAISESGLYNEQFF.

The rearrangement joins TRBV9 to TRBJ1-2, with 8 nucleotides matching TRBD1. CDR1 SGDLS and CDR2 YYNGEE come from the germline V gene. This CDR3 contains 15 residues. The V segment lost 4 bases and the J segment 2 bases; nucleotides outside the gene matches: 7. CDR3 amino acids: CASSLRTGTNYGYTF. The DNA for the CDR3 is TGTGCCAGCAGCCTCCGGACAGGGACGAACTATGGCTACACCTTC.

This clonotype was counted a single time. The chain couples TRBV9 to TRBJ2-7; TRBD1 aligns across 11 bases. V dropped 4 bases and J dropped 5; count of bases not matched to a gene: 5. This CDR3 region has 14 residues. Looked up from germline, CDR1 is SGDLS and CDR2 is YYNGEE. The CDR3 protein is CASSKWDRGDEQYF. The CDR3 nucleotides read TGTGCCAGCAGCAAATGGGACAGGGGGGACGAGCAGTACTTC.

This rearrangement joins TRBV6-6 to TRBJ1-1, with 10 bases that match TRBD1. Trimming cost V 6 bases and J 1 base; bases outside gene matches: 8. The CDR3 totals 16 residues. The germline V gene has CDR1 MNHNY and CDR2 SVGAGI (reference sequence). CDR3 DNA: TGTGCCAGCAGGCGGGACAGGGGCGGGGAGAACACTGAAGCTTTCTTT. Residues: CASRRDRGGENTEAFF.

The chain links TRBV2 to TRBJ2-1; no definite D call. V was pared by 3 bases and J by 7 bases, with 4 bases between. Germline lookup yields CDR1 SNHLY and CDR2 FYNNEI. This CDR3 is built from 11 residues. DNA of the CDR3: TGTGCCAGCAGTGATGAGAATGAGCAGTTCTTC. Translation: CASSDENEQFF.